This T cell receptor beta chain emerged from a study of blood T cell repertoires in COVID-19. Background on the study: T cells, B-cell-depleted T cells, or PBMCs supplied cDNA or gDNA.

This clone has just a few counts. Original data processing: Scientists estimated how many nucleated cells there were by amplifying reference gene primers. This table comes from immunoSEQ multiplex PCR, and its TCRdb copy is limited to in-frame clones, with some not included. V and J calls plus clone size are reproduced from that table; the DNA served to infer D and trimming. The sample carries fewer than 200,000 clones, 70% to 90% recorded once. The CDR3 length is 14 residues. The V gene's germline CDR1 is SGHTA and CDR2 FQGNSA. Trimming pared 3 bases from V and 1 base from J, leaving 9 bases between.

The receptor comes from a man in his forties who had recovered from COVID-19. The V call is TRBV7-2, the J call TRBJ1-1; D gene uncertain. The source material was peripheral blood. The DNA for the CDR3 is TGTGCCAGCAGCTTCGGTGCGGGGAACACTGAAGCTTTCTTT. This gives the protein CASSFGAGNTEAFF. Based on the CDR3 plus reference TRBV7-2 and TRBJ1-1, the full variable domain is GAGVSQSPSNKVTEKGKDVELRCDPISGHTALYWYRQSLGQGLEFLIYFQGNSAPDKSGLPSDRFSAERTGGSVSTLTIQRTQQEDSAVYLCASSFGAGNTEAFFGQGTRLTVV.